This T cell receptor (beta chain) was captured in a study of blood T cell repertoires in COVID-19. With 4 bases removed from V and 0 bases from J, the gap between germline ends came to 14 bases. Germline V CDR1 and CDR2: SGHDT, YYEEEE. This CDR3 region has 17 residues. The method was immunoSEQ multiplex PCR; TCRdb's version includes in-frame clones alone and lacks a portion of them. The sample consists of under 200,000 clones, approximately 87% of them appearing once. This clone was seen just once. The source material was peripheral blood. The chain combines TRBV5-6 with TRBJ1-6, with a tentative D call TRBD1 (6 bases). This TCR was recovered from a man younger than 30 with active or convalescent COVID-19. CDR3 in DNA: TGTGCCAGCAGCCCCCGACAGGAGAGCTCCTATAATTCACCCCTCCACTTT. Its translation: CASSPRQESSYNSPLHF.